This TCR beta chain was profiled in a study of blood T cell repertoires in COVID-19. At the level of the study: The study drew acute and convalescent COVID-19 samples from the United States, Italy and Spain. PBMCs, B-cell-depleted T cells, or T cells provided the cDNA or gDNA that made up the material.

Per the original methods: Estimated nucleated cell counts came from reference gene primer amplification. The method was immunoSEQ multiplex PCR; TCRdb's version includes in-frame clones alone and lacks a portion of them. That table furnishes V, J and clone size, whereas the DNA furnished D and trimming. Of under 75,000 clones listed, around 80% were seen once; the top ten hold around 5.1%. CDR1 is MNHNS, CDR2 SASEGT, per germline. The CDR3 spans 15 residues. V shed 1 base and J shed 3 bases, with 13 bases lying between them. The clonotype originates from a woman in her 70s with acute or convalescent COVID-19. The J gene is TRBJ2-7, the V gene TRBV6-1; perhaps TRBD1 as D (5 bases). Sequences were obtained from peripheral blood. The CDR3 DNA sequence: TGTGCCAGCAGTGAAGAGGCAGGGTTTATCTACGAGCAGTACTTC. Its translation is CASSEEAGFIYEQYF.